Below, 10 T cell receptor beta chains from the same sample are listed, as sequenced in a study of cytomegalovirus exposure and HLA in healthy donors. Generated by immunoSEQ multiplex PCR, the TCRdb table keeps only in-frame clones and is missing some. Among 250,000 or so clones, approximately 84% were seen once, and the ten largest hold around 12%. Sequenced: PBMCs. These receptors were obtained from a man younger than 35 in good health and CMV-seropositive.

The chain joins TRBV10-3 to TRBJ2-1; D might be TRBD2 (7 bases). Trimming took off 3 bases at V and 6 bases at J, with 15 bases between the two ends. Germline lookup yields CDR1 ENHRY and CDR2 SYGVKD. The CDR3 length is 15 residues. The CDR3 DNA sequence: TGTGCCATCAGTGAAGGGGGAGGGCTACTCAATGAGCAGTTCTTC. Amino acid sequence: CAISEGGGLLNEQFF.

The CDR3 loop reads CASSYNRGQYEQYF. The DNA of the CDR3 is TGTGCCAGCAGTTACAACAGGGGGCAATACGAGCAGTACTTC. This sequence joins TRBV6-6 and TRBJ2-7, with 9 bases identical to TRBD1. In germline, CDR1 is MNHNY, CDR2 SVGAGI (reference sequence). V dropped 2 bases and J dropped 4; count of bases not matched to a gene: 3. The CDR3 consists of 14 residues.

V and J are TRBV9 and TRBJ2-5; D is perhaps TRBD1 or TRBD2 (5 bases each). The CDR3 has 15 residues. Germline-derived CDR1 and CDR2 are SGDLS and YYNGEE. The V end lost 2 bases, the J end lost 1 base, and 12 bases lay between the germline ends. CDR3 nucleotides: TGTGCCAGCAGCGTCGGCCGGGACCCCCAAGAGACCCAGTACTTC. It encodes CASSVGRDPQETQYF.

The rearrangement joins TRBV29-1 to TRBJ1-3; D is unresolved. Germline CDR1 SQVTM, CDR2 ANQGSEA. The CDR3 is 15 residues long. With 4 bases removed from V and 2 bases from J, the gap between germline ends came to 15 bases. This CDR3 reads CSVAFGRSPGNTIYF. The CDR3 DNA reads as TGCAGCGTTGCCTTTGGGAGATCCCCTGGAAACACCATATATTTT.

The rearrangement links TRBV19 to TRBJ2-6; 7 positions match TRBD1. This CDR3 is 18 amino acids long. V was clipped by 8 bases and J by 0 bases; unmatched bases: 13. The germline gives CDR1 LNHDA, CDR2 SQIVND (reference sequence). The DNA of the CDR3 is TGTGCCAGTGCCACCTTAGGACAGGTAAACTCTGGGGCCAACGTCCTGACTTTC. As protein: CASATLGQVNSGANVLTF.

The CDR3 loop is CASSLTSGRISGANVLTF. The DNA for the CDR3 is TGTGCCAGCAGTTTGACTAGCGGGAGAATATCTGGGGCCAACGTCCTGACTTTC. The rearrangement links TRBV27 to TRBJ2-6, with TRBD2 matching over 12 bases. CDR3 size: 18 residues. The J segment lost 1 base and the V segment lost 3 bases, leaving 4 bases of the junction unmatched. Germline V gives CDR1 MNHEY, CDR2 SMNVEV (reference sequence).

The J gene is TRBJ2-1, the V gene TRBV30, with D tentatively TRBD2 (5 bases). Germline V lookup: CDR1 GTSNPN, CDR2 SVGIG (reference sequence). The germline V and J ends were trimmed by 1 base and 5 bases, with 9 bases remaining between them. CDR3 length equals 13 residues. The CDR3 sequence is CAWSGLSHNEQFF. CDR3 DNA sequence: TGTGCCTGGAGTGGACTATCCCACAATGAGCAGTTCTTC. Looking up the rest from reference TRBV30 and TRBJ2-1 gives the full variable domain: SQTIHQWPATLVQPVGSPLSLECTVEGTSNPNLYWYRQAAGRGLQLLFYSVGIGQISSEVPQNLSASRPQDRQFILSSKKLLLSDSGFYLCAWSGLSHNEQFFGPGTRLTVL.

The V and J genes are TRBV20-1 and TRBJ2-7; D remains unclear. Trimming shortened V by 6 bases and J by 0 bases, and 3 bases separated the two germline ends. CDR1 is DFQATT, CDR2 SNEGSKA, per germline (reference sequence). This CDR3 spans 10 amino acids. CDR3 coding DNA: TGCAGTGCCAACTCCTACGAGCAGTACTTC. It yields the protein CSANSYEQYF.

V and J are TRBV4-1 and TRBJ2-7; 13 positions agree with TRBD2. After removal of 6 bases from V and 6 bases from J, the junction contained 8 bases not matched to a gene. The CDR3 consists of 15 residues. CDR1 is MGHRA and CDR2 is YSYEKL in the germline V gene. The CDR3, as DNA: TGCGCCAGCAGACCAAGACTAGCGGGAGGATCCGAGCAGTACTTC. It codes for CASRPRLAGGSEQYF.

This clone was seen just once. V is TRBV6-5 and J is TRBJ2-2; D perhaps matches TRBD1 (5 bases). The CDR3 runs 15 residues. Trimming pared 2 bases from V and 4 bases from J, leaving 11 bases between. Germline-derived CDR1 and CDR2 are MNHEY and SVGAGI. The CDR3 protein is CASSYRVRATGELFF. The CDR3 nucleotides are TGTGCCAGCAGTTACCGGGTCAGGGCCACCGGGGAGCTGTTTTTT.